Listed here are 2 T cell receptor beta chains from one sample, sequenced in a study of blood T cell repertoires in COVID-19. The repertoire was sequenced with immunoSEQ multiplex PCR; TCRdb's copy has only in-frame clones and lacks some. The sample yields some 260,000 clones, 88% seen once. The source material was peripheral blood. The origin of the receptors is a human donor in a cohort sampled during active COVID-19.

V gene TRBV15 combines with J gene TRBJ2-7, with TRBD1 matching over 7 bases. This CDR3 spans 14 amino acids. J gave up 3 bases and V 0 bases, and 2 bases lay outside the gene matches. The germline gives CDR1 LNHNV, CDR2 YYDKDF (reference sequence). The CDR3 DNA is TGTGCCACCAGCAGAGATGCAGGGGGCTACGAGCAGTACTTC. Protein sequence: CATSRDAGGYEQYF.

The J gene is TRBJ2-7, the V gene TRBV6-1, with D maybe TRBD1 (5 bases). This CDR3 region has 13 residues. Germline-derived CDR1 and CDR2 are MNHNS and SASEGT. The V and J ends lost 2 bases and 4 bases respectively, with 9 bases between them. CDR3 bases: TGTGCCAGCAGTGAACCGACAGTTTACGAGCAGTACTTC. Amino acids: CASSEPTVYEQYF.